This T cell receptor (beta chain) was profiled in a study of cytomegalovirus exposure and HLA in healthy donors. PCR was performed using 60 Vbeta and 13 Jbeta primers. Using immunoSEQ multiplex PCR, the repertoire was profiled, and TCRdb retains in-frame clones only, with some absent. The top ten clones hold over 2% of a sample with around 190,000 clones, 70% to 80% of them seen once. In regard to this clone: Its antigen remains unidentified.

General study findings and limits: Other equally common chains were less clonally expanded than HLA-associated TCR beta chains, a later analysis showed.

Trimming pared 4 bases from V and 5 bases from J, leaving 13 bases between. Germline values: CDR1 SGHDT, CDR2 YYEEEE. This CDR3 has 13 residues. Material: PBMCs. The V and J genes are TRBV5-6 and TRBJ2-7, with D perhaps matching TRBD2 (6 bases). The sequence came from a man aged 60 to 75 in good health and CMV-seronegative. CDR3 nucleotides: TGTGCCAGCAGCGTTCAGCGGGCCAACGAGCAGTACTTC. It is translated as CASSVQRANEQYF.